This T cell receptor beta chain stems from a study of Tregs in tolerant kidney transplant recipients. Turning to the study itself: Recipients received nonmyeloablative bone marrow transplants from related graft donors, with transient mixed chimerism. The study, taken as a whole, reports: Tregs expanded with activated donor B cells seemed most donor-specific.

A note on this clone: Its antigen is unidentified.

Sequencing used immunoSEQ multiplex PCR; TCRdb keeps in-frame clones, though not all of them. The sample holds 60,000 or so clones, over 75% seen once. Germline V gives CDR1 SGHAT, CDR2 FQNNGV. V lost 5 bases, J lost 7 bases, and 7 bases lay in between. The CDR3 has 11 amino acids. Sequenced here: Tregs from blood, sampled before the transplant. The TCR was taken from a human donor who received a combined kidney and bone marrow transplant. The chain employs TRBV11-2 and TRBJ2-3; D is unclear. CDR3: CASSNLYTQYF. The CDR3 DNA reads TGTGCCAGCAGCAACCTTTATACGCAGTATTTT.